The 14 T cell receptor beta chains reported below all come from one sample, sequenced in a study of graft-versus-host responses after intestinal transplantation. The antigens these receptors bind are not known. TCRdb keeps only in-frame clones here, not all; method: immunoSEQ multiplex PCR. The data contain more than 100,000 clones, about 93% of them singletons. This sample comprised unstimulated CD4+ T cells sorted from spleen or lymph node cells, obtained before intestinal transplant. Receptors originate from a human donor who received an intestinal transplant.

J is TRBJ1-2 and V is TRBV28; unclear D gene. V was cut by 6 bases and J by 0 bases, with 11 bases left in between. Germline V gene sequence: CDR1 MDHEN, CDR2 SYDVKM. This CDR3 region has 14 residues. CDR3 nucleotides: TGTGCCAGCAGCCGAACGGATACTAACTATGGCTACACCTTC. Protein: CASSRTDTNYGYTF.

The chain couples TRBV9 to TRBJ1-1, with 12 nucleotides matching TRBD1. The CDR3 spans 18 residues. The ends lost 3 bases at V and 4 bases at J; junction bases unmatched: 13. Germline loops: CDR1 SGDLS, CDR2 YYNGEE. The CDR3 protein is CASSARIGTGGKGTEAFF. The CDR3 region has the DNA TGTGCCAGCAGCGCGAGGATCGGGACAGGGGGCAAGGGCACTGAAGCTTTCTTT.

This clone was observed once. The chain recombines TRBV28 with TRBJ1-5; maybe TRBD1 (5 bases). The CDR3 has 13 amino acids. The germline CDR1 and CDR2 sequences are MDHEN and SYDVKM. Trimming cost V 4 bases and J 6 bases, with 10 bases left between them. The CDR3 is CASSSPQGQPQHF. The CDR3 DNA reads as TGTGCCAGCAGTTCTCCGCAGGGTCAGCCCCAGCATTTT.

The chain uses TRBV7-9 and TRBJ2-7; tentative D call: TRBD1 (6 bases). In germline, CDR1 is SEHNR, CDR2 FQNEAQ (reference sequence). V lost 8 bases, J lost 4 bases, and 15 bases lay in between. The length of the CDR3 is 13 residues. CDR3 DNA sequence: TGTGCCAGCGCGGACAGTGAGGAGTACGAGCAGTACTTC. Translated: CASADSEEYEQYF.

The chain is built from TRBV28 and TRBJ1-2; D is undetermined. The CDR3 loop spans 12 amino acids. The germline V gene has CDR1 MDHEN and CDR2 SYDVKM. The ends were cut back, 3 bases at V and 4 bases at J, with 6 bases in the middle. CDR3 DNA sequence: TGTGCCAGCAGTTTTAGTTCCTATGGCTACACCTTC. Amino acid sequence: CASSFSSYGYTF.

This rearrangement joins TRBV9 to TRBJ1-3; no firm D call. The V end was cut by 4 bases, the J end by 0 bases, with 5 bases between. The CDR3 has 13 residues. The germline V gene encodes CDR1 SGDLS and CDR2 YYNGEE. CDR3 DNA sequence: TGTGCCAGCAGCCCGGACTCTGGAAACACCATATATTTT. Translated, it gives CASSPDSGNTIYF.

The chain couples TRBV14 to TRBJ2-7, with no clear D. The CDR3 consists of 14 residues. The V and J ends lost 6 bases and 0 bases respectively, with 12 bases between them. Germline V CDR1 and CDR2: SGHDN, FVKESK. The CDR3 protein is CASSPAGSSYEQYF. CDR3 sequence (DNA): TGTGCCAGCAGTCCCGCAGGAAGCTCCTACGAGCAGTACTTC.

The chain couples TRBV5-1 to TRBJ2-1, with TRBD2 matching 16 bases. The junction had 9 bases not matched to a gene; V was cut back by 4 bases and J by 8 bases. The CDR3 covers 17 residues. Germline V gene lookup returns CDR1 SGHRS and CDR2 YFSETQ. CDR3 sequence (DNA): TGCGCCAGCAGCATGTTACCGGGACTAGCGGGAGGGCATGAGCAGTTCTTC. Protein sequence: CASSMLPGLAGGHEQFF.

The V gene is TRBV28, the J gene TRBJ1-3, with a weak D call TRBD1 (6 bases). Germline values: CDR1 MDHEN, CDR2 SYDVKM. Trimming took off 5 bases at V and 0 bases at J, with 14 bases between the two ends. There are 16 residues in the CDR3. The CDR3 coding sequence is TGTGCCAGCAGTCCCGGGGGGCCCCCCTCTGGAAACACCATATATTTT. It encodes CASSPGGPPSGNTIYF.

The chain combines TRBV9 with TRBJ2-5; TRBD2 might be the D (6 bases). Trimming pared 0 bases from V and 7 bases from J, leaving 13 bases between. CDR3 length: 14 residues. Germline CDR1 and CDR2: SGDLS and YYNGEE. DNA of the CDR3: TGTGCCAGCAGCGTAGGACCTCTGGAGGGGACCCAGTACTTC. Its protein product is CASSVGPLEGTQYF.

A few counts support this clone. This sequence joins TRBV4-1 and TRBJ2-2; TRBD1 aligns across 9 bases. Germline trimming cut 0 bases from V and 6 bases from J; bases unmatched to any gene: 8. The CDR3 runs 17 residues. In germline, CDR1 is MGHRA, CDR2 YSYEKL. The CDR3 sequence: CASSQDFSYRGPGELFF. CDR3 coding DNA: TGCGCCAGCAGCCAAGATTTTAGTTACAGGGGGCCCGGGGAGCTGTTTTTT.

The chain employs TRBV4-1 and TRBJ2-2; 13 bases are shared with TRBD2. V shed 2 bases and J 3 bases; nucleotides not matched to a gene: 15. The length of the CDR3 is 21 residues. Per germline, CDR1 MGHRA and CDR2 YSYEKL. As DNA, the CDR3 is TGCGCCAGCAGCCAAAAAGGACTAGCGGGAGATAAGCGGTGGGACACCGGGGAGCTGTTTTTT. This encodes CASSQKGLAGDKRWDTGELFF.

The J gene is TRBJ2-1, the V gene TRBV6-1, with 7 bases lining up with TRBD1. The V segment lost 2 bases and the J segment 4 bases; nucleotides outside the gene matches: 8. CDR1 and CDR2 from the germline V gene are MNHNS and SASEGT. The CDR3 runs to 16 residues. The CDR3, as DNA: TGTGCCAGCAGTGAAACGGTTGGGACAGTTTACAATGAGCAGTTCTTC. This sequence encodes CASSETVGTVYNEQFF.

The rearrangement uses TRBV15 and TRBJ2-4; 11 nucleotides match TRBD1. This CDR3 region has 15 residues. From germline, CDR1 is LNHNV and CDR2 YYDKDF (reference sequence). Losses at the gene ends were 5 bases for V and 7 bases for J; bases not matched to a gene: 7. The CDR3 coding sequence is TGTGCCACCAGCTTTGCCGGGACAGGGGGTAACATTCAGTACTTC. Residues: CATSFAGTGGNIQYF.